Detailed here is one T cell receptor beta chain. Attachment of unique molecular identifiers to individual cDNA molecules was performed. Via MiXCR, TCRdb re-called the 5' RACE reads, giving one row per CDR3 protein. The sample lists 97,000 or so distinct CDR3 sequences; about an eighth were seen once. This sample was taken from a study of early T cells in non-severe SARS-CoV-2 infection. V lost 5 bases and J lost 7, with 14 bases in between. Germline CDR1 and CDR2: SQVTM and ANQGSEA. This CDR3 is 12 amino acids long. This sequence originates from an adult who was a healthcare worker with PCR-confirmed SARS-CoV-2 infection or an uninfected control (not recorded which). The specimen sequenced was whole blood. The rearrangement joins TRBV29-1 to TRBJ1-2; D is unresolved. The CDR3 nucleotides are TGCAGCGTTAGGAATCCCCTTGGTGGCTACACCTTC. Translating gives CSVRNPLGGYTF.